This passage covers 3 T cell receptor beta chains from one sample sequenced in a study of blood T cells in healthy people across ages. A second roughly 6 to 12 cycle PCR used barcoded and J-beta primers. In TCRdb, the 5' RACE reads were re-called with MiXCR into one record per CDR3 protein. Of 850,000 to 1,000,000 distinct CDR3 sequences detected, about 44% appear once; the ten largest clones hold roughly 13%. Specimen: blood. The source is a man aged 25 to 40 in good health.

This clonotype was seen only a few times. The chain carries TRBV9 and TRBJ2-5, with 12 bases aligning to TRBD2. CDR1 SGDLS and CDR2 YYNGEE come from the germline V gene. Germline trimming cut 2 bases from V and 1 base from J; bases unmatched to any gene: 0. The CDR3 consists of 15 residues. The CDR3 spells CASSVTSGGQETQYF. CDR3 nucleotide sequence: TGTGCCAGCAGCGTGACTAGCGGGGGCCAAGAGACCCAGTACTTC.

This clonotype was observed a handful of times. The CDR3 here is CASSFAGTAHNEQFF. CDR3 nucleotides: TGTGCCAGCAGCTTCGCCGGGACAGCACACAATGAGCAGTTCTTC. The chain has TRBV7-2 and TRBJ2-1, with 7 bases identical to TRBD1. Per the germline V gene, CDR1 is SGHTA and CDR2 is FQGNSA. Trimming removed 3 bases from V and 5 bases from J; junction bases left unmatched: 7. The CDR3 is 15 residues long.

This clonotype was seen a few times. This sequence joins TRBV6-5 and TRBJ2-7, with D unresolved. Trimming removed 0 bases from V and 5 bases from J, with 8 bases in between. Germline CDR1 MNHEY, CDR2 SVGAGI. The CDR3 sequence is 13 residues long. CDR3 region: CASSYSGPNEQYF. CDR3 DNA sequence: TGTGCCAGCAGTTACTCCGGTCCTAACGAGCAGTACTTC.